The 28 T cell receptor beta chains below all came from one sample that was sequenced in a study of T cells in Graves' hyperthyroidism and ophthalmopathy. RNA transcripts yielded amplified TCR beta CDR3 regions. First-round RT-PCR with HTBI primers amplified the TCR CDR3 region. TCRdb processed the multiplex PCR reads anew with MiXCR; each CDR3 protein has one entry. Here the sample spans roughly 100,000 distinct CDR3 sequences, over 45% being singletons. The sequencing sample was made of blood. These receptors were taken from a man aged 35 to 55 with Graves' hyperthyroidism.

The chain is built from TRBV9 and TRBJ2-1; 13 nucleotides agree with TRBD2. The J call may be in error: the DNA end matches TRBJ2-7 better. CDR1 is SGDLS and CDR2 is YYNGEE in the germline V gene. This CDR3 spans 15 amino acids. DNA of the CDR3: TGTGCCAGCAGCGTGACTAGCGGGAGGATGGACGAGCAGTACTTC. Protein: CASSVTSGRMDEQYF.

This rearrangement joins TRBV15 to TRBJ2-6; D could derive from TRBD1 or TRBD2 (5 bases each). Trimming removed 3 bases at V and 1 base at J, with 13 bases between. The CDR3 spans 17 residues. The germline gives CDR1 LNHNV, CDR2 YYDKDF (reference sequence). Here the CDR3 reads CATSSDGTVSGANVLTF. The CDR3 nucleotides are TGTGCCACCAGCAGCGATGGGACGGTTTCTGGGGCCAACGTCCTGACTTTC.

This clonotype was detected many times. This chain uses TRBV10-2 with TRBJ2-3; TRBD1 or TRBD2 may be the D gene (5 bases each). Germline V gene lookup returns CDR1 WSHSY and CDR2 SAAADI. This CDR3 is 15 amino acids long. V gave up 2 bases and J gave up 0 bases, with 9 bases separating them. The CDR3 DNA sequence: TGCGCCAGCAGTGAGGGGGGAACGAGCACAGATACGCAGTATTTT. This sequence encodes CASSEGGTSTDTQYF.

Ten or more counts support this clonotype. This chain connects TRBV4-3 to TRBJ2-3; D may be TRBD2 (6 bases). This CDR3 is 17 amino acids long. V was cut by 3 bases and J by 1 base, with 17 bases left in between. From germline, CDR1 is LGHNA and CDR2 YSLEER. The DNA for the CDR3 is TGCGCCAGCAGCCATCTCTCTAGCGTAGCGCGCACAGATACGCAGTATTTT. Translated: CASSHLSSVARTDTQYF.

This clonotype was counted between two and nine times. The V and J genes are TRBV6-1 and TRBJ2-3; 9 positions match TRBD2. The trim removed 5 bases at V and 5 bases at J, leaving 11 bases unmatched. CDR1 is MNHNS and CDR2 is SASEGT in the germline V gene. The CDR3 runs to 16 residues. The chain's CDR3 is CASSRQGGGARDTQYF. The DNA for the CDR3 is TGTGCCAGCAGTCGGCAGGGCGGGGGGGCCAGAGATACGCAGTATTTT.

At least ten counts were recorded for this clonotype. The CDR3 sequence: CAGGTSSETQYF. CDR3 nucleotides: TGTGCCGGTGGGACTAGTTCTGAGACCCAGTACTTC. The chain is built from TRBV7-9 and TRBJ2-5; the match to TRBD2 covers 8 bases. The CDR3 covers 12 residues. The germline CDR1 and CDR2 sequences are SEHNR and FQNEAQ (reference sequence). The junction had 7 bases not matched to a gene; V was cut back by 11 bases and J by 5 bases.

This clonotype was seen many times. V is TRBV10-3 and J is TRBJ1-5, with D possibly TRBD1 on 6 matching bases. V lost 6 bases and J lost 5, with 11 bases in between. Germline loops: CDR1 ENHRY, CDR2 SYGVKD. The CDR3 has 13 amino acids. CDR3 bases: TGTGCCATCAGCAACAGGGAGGATCAGCCCCAGCATTTT. Protein: CAISNREDQPQHF.

Remarks on this clonotype: This CDR3 is missing its conserved last phenylalanine or tryptophan, likely due to a read error. This chain links TRBV11-2 with TRBJ2-3; 8 bases agree with TRBD2. Looked up from germline, CDR1 is SGHAT and CDR2 is FQNNGV. The CDR3 runs 12 residues. Written as DNA, the CDR3 is TGTGCCAGCAACTTATTCGCGGGGGGGCAGTATTCT. Protein product: CASNLFAGGQYS.

This clonotype was observed many times. The chain carries TRBV7-2 and TRBJ2-5; TRBD2 is a possible D gene (6 bases). CDR3 length equals 13 residues. Germline CDR1 and CDR2: SGHTA and FQGNSA. Trimming pared 3 bases from V and 4 bases from J, leaving 9 bases between. The CDR3 coding sequence is TGTGCCAGCAGCTTGGACGGGGGAGAGACCCAGTACTTC. Its translation: CASSLDGGETQYF. Variable domain in full (rest from reference TRBV7-2 and TRBJ2-5): GAGVSQSPSNKVTEKGKDVELRCDPISGHTALYWYRQSLGQGLEFLIYFQGNSAPDKSGLPSDRFSAERTGGSVSTLTIQRTQQEDSAVYLCASSLDGGETQYFGPGTRLLVL.

At least ten counts were recorded for this clonotype. The V call is TRBV11-2, the J call TRBJ2-1, with D unresolved. Germline V gives CDR1 SGHAT, CDR2 FQNNGV. The V and J ends lost 0 bases and 2 bases respectively, with 14 bases between them. The CDR3 has 17 amino acids. This chain's CDR3 is CASSLDFASVAYNEQFF. The CDR3 nucleotides are TGTGCCAGCAGCTTAGATTTCGCGTCCGTCGCCTACAATGAGCAGTTCTTC. The full variable domain, in which reference TRBV11-2 and TRBJ2-1 provide the parts outside the CDR3, is EAGVAQSPRYKIIEKRQSVAFWCNPISGHATLYWYQQILGQGPKLLIQFQNNGVVDDSQLPKDRFSAERLKGVDSTLKIQPAKLEDSAVYLCASSLDFASVAYNEQFFGPGTRLTVL.

In DNA form, the CDR3 reads TGTGCCAGCAGCCCCTTCCCTCGTCAGGAGCAGTATTTT. It yields the protein CASSPFPRQEQYF. The chain recombines TRBV7-9 with TRBJ2-3; D gene uncertain. V lost 5 bases and J 11 bases, leaving 17 bases between the germline ends. The CDR3 is made up of 13 amino acids. CDR1 SEHNR and CDR2 FQNEAQ come from the germline V gene (reference sequence).

The CDR3: CAIRDSLYEHF. The CDR3 DNA reads as TGTGCCATCCGGGACAGTCTCTACGAGCATTTT. The chain recombines TRBV2 with TRBJ1-5, with 7 positions matching TRBD1. This CDR3 comprises 11 residues. The V segment lost 10 bases and the J segment 14 bases; nucleotides outside the gene matches: 11. The germline gives CDR1 SNHLY, CDR2 FYNNEI.

This clonotype was observed many times. V usage is TRBV6-1 and J usage is TRBJ2-7; no clear D. The V gene lost 2 bases and the J gene lost 0 bases, with 5 bases spanning the gap. The CDR3 loop spans 13 amino acids. Per the germline V gene, CDR1 is MNHNS and CDR2 is SASEGT. CDR3 residues: CASSELNSYEQYF. DNA for the CDR3: TGTGCCAGCAGTGAACTGAACTCCTACGAGCAGTACTTC.

The chain combines TRBV2 with TRBJ2-2; D is undetermined. Germline V gene sequence: CDR1 SNHLY, CDR2 FYNNEI. Trimming left V 4 bases short and J 5 bases short, with 17 bases between. This CDR3 spans 16 amino acids. The CDR3, as DNA: TGTGCCAGCAGTGCTAGAGATCGTAAGGTAACCGGGGAGCTGTTTTTT. Translation: CASSARDRKVTGELFF.

This clonotype was counted many times. The V gene is TRBV6-1, the J gene TRBJ1-5; 9 nucleotides agree with TRBD1. The germline CDR1 and CDR2 sequences are MNHNS and SASEGT. V lost 7 bases to trimming and J lost 2 bases; unmatched junction nucleotides: 3. CDR3 size: 14 residues. The CDR3, as DNA: TGTGCCAGCATACGGGACAGGGGCAATCAGCCCCAGCATTTT. It translates to CASIRDRGNQPQHF.

This clonotype was observed a handful of times. This may be a read error, as it is one base from a much larger clone. The chain carries TRBV10-3 and TRBJ2-3; 10 positions match TRBD2. The germline V gene has CDR1 ENHRY and CDR2 SYGVKD. The CDR3 sequence is 15 residues long. This chain's CDR3 is CASSPSGGATDAQYF. The CDR3 DNA follows: TGTGCCAGCAGCCCGAGCGGGGGGGCGACAGATGCGCAGTATTTT.

This clonotype was detected many times. The chain links TRBV29-1 to TRBJ2-3; TRBD1 agrees at 9 bases. The germline CDR1 and CDR2 sequences are SQVTM and ANQGSEA. V shed 6 bases, J shed 3 bases, and the junction held 4 bases outside the gene matches. The CDR3 is 13 amino acids. CDR3 residues: CSVGTGKTDTQYF. The CDR3 nucleotides are TGCAGCGTCGGGACAGGGAAAACAGATACGCAGTATTTT.

The V and J genes are TRBV12-5 and TRBJ2-2; no definite D call. Looked up from germline, CDR1 is LGHNT and CDR2 is FRNRAP. This CDR3 region has 16 residues. V lost 2 bases and J lost 1, with 11 bases in between. CDR3 loop: CASGLPGRMNTGELFF. For the CDR3, the DNA is TGTGCTAGTGGTTTGCCCGGGCGGATGAACACCGGGGAGCTGTTTTTT.

The chain joins TRBV7-8 to TRBJ2-3, with 10 nucleotides matching TRBD2. Trimming removed 5 bases from V and 4 bases from J; junction bases left unmatched: 9. Per germline, CDR1 SGHVS and CDR2 FQNEAQ. This CDR3 is built from 16 residues. The CDR3 DNA is TGTGCCAGCAGCCTTACTAGCGGGAAAGGTTCAGATACGCAGTATTTT. Amino acids: CASSLTSGKGSDTQYF.

On this clonotype: At one end the junction does not follow the germline gene, possibly because of a read error. This rearrangement joins TRBV20-1 to TRBJ1-6; D remains ambiguous. Germline loops: CDR1 DFQATT, CDR2 SNEGSKA (reference sequence). The CDR3 consists of 15 residues. CDR3 in DNA: TGCAGTGCAGTACTAGCGCTCTCCTACAATTCACCCCTCCACTTT. Protein product: CSAVLALSYNSPLHF.

Turning to this clonotype: This may be a read error, as it is one base from a much larger clone. The chain uses TRBV2 and TRBJ2-7; perhaps TRBD2 as D (6 bases). Deletions cut 3 bases from V and 7 bases from J, with 19 bases between. The CDR3 runs 15 residues. From germline, CDR1 is SNHLY and CDR2 FYNNEI. The CDR3 sequence: CASSDDAGSYNEQYF. CDR3 nucleotide sequence: TGTGCCAGCAGTGACGATGCGGGGTCCTACAATGAGCAGTACTTC.

CDR3 DNA sequence: TGCAGTGCTGAGACCCGGGCAGGGAATCAGTACTTC. It specifies CSAETRAGNQYF. The rearrangement joins TRBV20-1 to TRBJ2-5; TRBD1 might be the D (5 bases). The V and J ends lost 5 bases and 11 bases respectively, with 18 bases between them. The CDR3 is 12 amino acids. Germline CDR1 DFQATT, CDR2 SNEGSKA (reference sequence).

The sample holds many counts of this clonotype. The chain has TRBV2 and TRBJ2-7; D is uncertain. The CDR3 runs to 10 residues. V was clipped by 4 bases and J by 4 bases, with 2 bases between them. Germline lookup yields CDR1 SNHLY and CDR2 FYNNEI. CDR3 in amino acids: CASSVYEQYF. CDR3 DNA: TGTGCCAGCAGTGTATACGAGCAGTACTTC.

In its sample, this clonotype was seen many times. The J gene is TRBJ2-3, the V gene TRBV29-1, with a tentative D call TRBD1 (6 bases). The CDR3 is 14 amino acids. Trimming pared 8 bases from V and 2 bases from J, leaving 17 bases between. CDR1 SQVTM and CDR2 ANQGSEA come from the germline V gene. CDR3 residues: CSTESRTATDTQYF. The DNA for the CDR3 is TGCAGCACCGAAAGTCGGACAGCCACAGATACGCAGTATTTT.

The sample holds one count of this clonotype. This rearrangement joins TRBV20-1 to TRBJ2-1; the match to TRBD1 covers 8 bases. The CDR3 sequence is 15 residues long. Per germline, CDR1 DFQATT and CDR2 SNEGSKA (reference sequence). Trimming cost V 3 bases and J 2 bases; bases outside gene matches: 6. The CDR3 nucleotides are TGCAGTGCTAGGGGGACAGGAGTAGCCTACAATGAGCAGTTCTTC. Its translation: CSARGTGVAYNEQFF.

This clonotype was seen once. This rearrangement joins TRBV9 to TRBJ2-1, with 8 positions matching TRBD2. CDR3 length: 15 amino acids. Unmatched junction bases numbered 12, after V lost 0 bases and J lost 13 bases. The germline V gene has CDR1 SGDLS and CDR2 YYNGEE. The CDR3 DNA reads as TGTGCCAGCAGCGTAGCGGGGGGGCCCCCCGGTGAACAGTTCTTC. This gives the protein CASSVAGGPPGEQFF.

Many counts were recorded for this clonotype. The CDR3 is CASSHLKGQGIHEQYF. CDR3 in DNA: TGCGCCAGCAGCCATCTCAAGGGACAGGGAATCCACGAGCAGTACTTC. This rearrangement joins TRBV4-1 to TRBJ2-7; 9 bases match TRBD1. The CDR3 runs to 16 residues. Germline lookup yields CDR1 MGHRA and CDR2 YSYEKL. V was pared by 3 bases and J by 5 bases, with 11 bases of the junction left unmatched.

This clonotype was observed a handful of times. This chain links TRBV27 with TRBJ2-5, with 9 bases lining up with TRBD2. Germline-derived CDR1 and CDR2 are MNHEY and SMNVEV (reference sequence). The J segment lost 5 bases and the V segment lost 6 bases, leaving 7 bases of the junction unmatched. The CDR3 extends over 14 amino acids. The CDR3: CASRGRTSVETQYF. The CDR3 DNA follows: TGTGCCAGCAGGGGAAGGACTAGCGTGGAGACCCAGTACTTC.